This T cell receptor beta chain is from a study of T cells in Graves' hyperthyroidism and ophthalmopathy. Trimming shortened V by 1 base and J by 7 bases, and 13 bases separated the two germline ends. The germline gives CDR1 SQVTM, CDR2 ANQGSEA. This CDR3 contains 13 residues. Amplified TCR beta CDR3 regions came from RNA transcripts. HTBI primers were used for first-round RT-PCR of the TCR CDR3. TCRdb re-analysed the multiplex PCR reads in MiXCR, keeping a single row per CDR3 protein. The sample lists fewer than 750,000 distinct CDR3 sequences; about 43% were seen once. The sample was peripheral blood or thyroid tissue (not recorded which). The TCR originated in a woman aged 18-29 years with Graves' hyperthyroidism. This chain joins TRBV29-1 and TRBJ2-5, with D perhaps TRBD2 (6 bases). As DNA, the CDR3 is TGCAGCGTTGAAGGGGCCTTACTAGCGACCCAGTACTTC. This gives the protein CSVEGALLATQYF.